Listed below are T cell receptor beta chains from one sample, sequenced in a study of control samples from healthy donors and cancer patients. Sequencing used immunoSEQ multiplex PCR; TCRdb keeps in-frame clones, though not all of them. Of some 150,000 clones listed, roughly nine tenths are singletons. The sample was blood. The source is a woman in her thirties in good health. Each CDR3 is given with its conserved first and last residue. A D gene is named only where the DNA matches it firmly. Part of the rows lack a size; the others show once, few, many or a class for expanded clones.

TRBV6-5	NA	NA	TRBJ1-1	TGTGCCAGCAGTTACGGGGACTCTGAAGCTTTCTTT	CASSYGDSEAFF
TRBV7-7	NA	NA	TRBJ2-5	TGTGCTAGCAGCTTGGCCCAGCAAGAGACCCAGTACTTC	CASSLAQQETQYF
TRBV29-1	NA	NA	TRBJ2-3	TGCAGCGTTGATTCTAGGAGCCCAGATACGCAGTATTTT	CSVDSRSPDTQYF
TRBV10-3	NA	NA	TRBJ1-6	TGTGCCATCAGTGAGGCGATTTCACCCCTCCACTTT	CAISEAISPLHF
TRBV5-1	NA	NA	TRBJ2-2	TGCGCCAGCAGCGGGACTTCGGGGACCGGGGAGCTGTTTTTT	CASSGTSGTGELFF
TRBV6-5	NA	TRBD2	TRBJ2-7	TGTGCCAGCAGTTACTATAGCGGGAGTAAGTACGAGCAGTACTTC	CASSYYSGSKYEQYF
TRBV14	NA	TRBD2	TRBJ2-1	TGTGCCAGCAGCCGCGGACTAGCGGGAGTCTTAAATGAGCAGTTCTTC	CASSRGLAGVLNEQFF
TRBV19	once	TRBD1	TRBJ1-5	TGTGCCAGTAGTAGCGACAGGGCCAATCAGCCCCAGCATTTT	CASSSDRANQPQHF
TRBV5-4	NA	NA	TRBJ2-5	TGTGCCAGCAAGGCGGGACAGCAAGAGACCCAGTACTTC	CASKAGQQETQYF
TRBV28	NA	NA	TRBJ2-7	TGTGCCAGCAGTTCCGGGACACTCTACTACGAGCAGTACTTC	CASSSGTLYYEQYF
TRBV27	NA	NA	TRBJ1-5	TGTGCCAGCAGTACCCGGGACAGCAATCAGCCCCAGCATTTT	CASSTRDSNQPQHF
TRBV19	NA	TRBD1	TRBJ1-1	TGTGCCAGTAGTAGGAGACAGGGTCAGAACACTGAAGCTTTCTTT	CASSRRQGQNTEAFF
TRBV7-2	NA	TRBD2	TRBJ2-7	TGTGCCAGCAGCTTAGGGGCGACTAGCGGGGGCTACGAGCAGTACTTC	CASSLGATSGGYEQYF
TRBV21-1	NA	NA	TRBJ1-4	TGTGCCAGCAGCAAAGGGCCCGGGAATGAAAAACTGTTTTTT	CASSKGPGNEKLFF
TRBV6-2/TRBV6-3	NA	NA	TRBJ2-7	TGTGCCAGCAGTTACTCTGGGGGGACCTACGAGCAGTACTTC	CASSYSGGTYEQYF
TRBV13	once	TRBD1	TRBJ1-3	TGTGCCAGCAGCCCGACAGGGTCTGGAAACACCATATATTTT	CASSPTGSGNTIYF
TRBV7-2	NA	TRBD2	TRBJ2-7	TGTGCCACTGGGTCCTCTAGCGGGAGCTACGAGCAGTACTTC	CATGSSSGSYEQYF
TRBV7-9	once	NA	TRBJ1-1	TGTGCCAGCACCCCGGGTTACACTGAAGCTTTCTTT	CASTPGYTEAFF
TRBV6-6	NA	TRBD2	TRBJ2-4	TGTGCCAGCAGTCCCCACGGACTAGCGGGGGGGCGGGGTACCAAAAACATTCAGTACTTC	CASSPHGLAGGRGTKNIQYF
TRBV11-2	NA	NA	TRBJ2-1	TGTGCCAGCAGCTTAGGGGGGAGTCGGTTCTTC	CASSLGGSRFF
TRBV28	NA	NA	TRBJ2-2	TGTGCCAGCAGTTTAGCAGGGAACGGGGAGCTGTTTTTT	CASSLAGNGELFF
TRBV6-5	NA	TRBD1	TRBJ2-3	TGTGCCAGCAGCCGGACAGGGCGGAGCACAGATACGCAGTATTTT	CASSRTGRSTDTQYF
TRBV21-1	NA	NA	TRBJ1-5	TGTGCCAGCAGCAATTGGCAGAATAGCAATCAGCCCCAGCATTTT	CASSNWQNSNQPQHF
TRBV19	NA	TRBD1	TRBJ1-6	TGTGCCAGTAGTATAGCAGGGGGCGATTCACCCCTCCACTTT	CASSIAGGDSPLHF
TRBV28	NA	TRBD1	TRBJ1-4	TGTGCCAGCAGTTTTACAGGGGGGACTGAAAAACTGTTTTTT	CASSFTGGTEKLFF
TRBV9	NA	NA	TRBJ2-1	TGTGCCAGCAGCGTAGACGTCCGTGAGCAGTTCTTC	CASSVDVREQFF
TRBV27	NA	TRBD1	TRBJ1-5	TGTGCCAGCAGCCACAGGGGCCCGAGCAATCAGCCCCAGCATTTT	CASSHRGPSNQPQHF